One sample yielded the 6 T cell receptor beta chains listed below, sequenced in a study of blood T cell repertoires in COVID-19. Sequencing was performed with immunoSEQ multiplex PCR; in TCRdb, only in-frame clones are kept and a portion is missing. This table has roughly 300,000 clones, 65% to 90% appearing once. The sequencing sample was made of peripheral blood. These receptors all stem from a human donor in a cohort sampled during active COVID-19.

This chain joins TRBV28 and TRBJ1-2, with 7 bases matching TRBD1. The junction had 9 bases not matched to a gene; V was cut back by 5 bases and J by 3 bases. This CDR3 comprises 15 residues. Germline V gene lookup returns CDR1 MDHEN and CDR2 SYDVKM. CDR3 bases: TGTGCCAGCAGTAAAGGGGGCGATTGGGACTATGGCTACACCTTC. This translates into CASSKGGDWDYGYTF.

The chain links TRBV2 to TRBJ1-5; a possible D gene is TRBD1 (5 bases). Germline V gene lookup returns CDR1 SNHLY and CDR2 FYNNEI. This CDR3 is built from 12 residues. V lost 7 bases and J 7 bases, leaving 11 bases between the germline ends. The CDR3 loop reads CASKGLDQPQHF. Here the CDR3 DNA reads TGTGCCAGCAAGGGGTTGGACCAGCCCCAGCATTTT. The full variable domain, with the rest looked up from reference TRBV2 and TRBJ1-5, is EPEVTQTPSHQVTQMGQEVILRCVPISNHLYFYWYRQILGQKVEFLVSFYNNEISEKSEIFDDQFSVERPDGSNFTLKIRSTKLEDSAMYFCASKGLDQPQHFGDGTRLSIL.

This rearrangement joins TRBV9 to TRBJ1-1, with 10 bases lining up with TRBD1. This CDR3 comprises 15 residues. V was pared by 4 bases and J by 4 bases, with 7 bases of the junction left unmatched. Looked up from germline, CDR1 is SGDLS and CDR2 is YYNGEE. The DNA of the CDR3 is TGTGCCAGCAGCTCGCGACAGGGGGCGGCCACTGAAGCTTTCTTT. This sequence encodes CASSSRQGAATEAFF.

The V and J genes are TRBV10-3 and TRBJ2-1; the match to TRBD1 covers 7 bases. This CDR3 spans 13 amino acids. The germline V gene has CDR1 ENHRY and CDR2 SYGVKD. The junction had 10 bases not matched to a gene; V was cut back by 11 bases and J by 6 bases. The DNA for the CDR3 is TGTGCCTCCAGCCCAGGGGGAGTCAATGAGCAGTTCTTC. It codes for CASSPGGVNEQFF.

The chain employs TRBV4-2 and TRBJ2-7, with D unresolved. CDR1 and CDR2 from the germline V gene are LGHNA and YNFKEQ. The CDR3 is 14 residues long. The ends were cut back, 1 base at V and 2 bases at J, with 9 bases in the middle. The CDR3 here is CASSQGEPTYEQYF. CDR3 DNA sequence: TGTGCCAGCAGCCAAGGTGAACCTACCTACGAGCAGTACTTC.

The V gene is TRBV24-1, the J gene TRBJ1-1, with D possibly TRBD1 on 5 matching bases. V lost 7 bases and J lost 0, with 8 bases in between. Per germline, CDR1 KGHDR and CDR2 SFDVKD. The CDR3 extends over 13 amino acids. Here the CDR3 DNA reads TGTGCCACCAGGGGGGGAATGAACACTGAAGCTTTCTTT. Its translation is CATRGGMNTEAFF.